The T cell receptor (beta chain) under discussion was sequenced for a study of blood T cells in healthy people across ages. The germline V gene has CDR1 MNHNY and CDR2 SVGAGI (reference sequence). Trimming stripped 5 bases from V and 5 bases from J, with 20 bases between. CDR3 length: 16 amino acids. Next came a second PCR, run for about 7 to 12 cycles, which used a sample-barcoded 5' primer along with a J-beta primer mix. TCRdb recomputed calls from the 5' RACE reads with MiXCR, one row per CDR3 protein. The sample includes around 500,000 distinct CDR3 sequences, around 48% of them seen just once. This clonotype was detected a few times.

Sequences were obtained from blood. The clonotype was recovered from a man older than 75 in good health. The gene calls are TRBV6-6 and TRBJ2-3; D call uncertain. In DNA, the CDR3 is TGTGCCAGCAGTGGGTCTAGGTCGCAAGACCTAGATACGCAGTATTTT. Protein sequence: CASSGSRSQDLDTQYF.